Listed below are T cell receptor beta chains from one sample, sequenced in a study of CD8 T cells in ankylosing spondylitis. TCRdb ran MiXCR on the 5' RACE reads and lists one entry per CDR3 protein. The profile covers 300,000 to 400,000 distinct CDR3 sequences, with around 20% appearing a single time and about an eighth taken by the ten largest. Sequenced sample: blood, either unsorted or a sorted T cell fraction (not recorded which). The source of these receptors is a male donor with ankylosing spondylitis or in good health (not recorded which). The conserved cysteine and the conserved F or W are not part of the CDR3 here. The D gene is left open where the match is weak.

D gene | V gene | CDR3 protein
NA | TRBV12-3/TRBV12-4 | ASSYPGAKNIQY
NA | TRBV7-8 | ASSCHTSSSCLSPGELF
NA | TRBV7-8 | ASSPSIADEQF
NA | TRBV7-9 | ASSLDEGLRNTEAF
NA | TRBV10-2 | ASNHPSITARGSNNEQF
NA | TRBV27 | ASSLGLGPLYEAF
NA | TRBV4-1 | ASSQVEGAPYNEQF
NA | TRBV12-3/TRBV12-4 | ASSAPDTQY
TRBD2 | TRBV4-2 | ASSQDWGTRGNEQF
TRBD1 | TRBV2 | AKQGLSGANVLT
NA | TRBV20-1 | SASGDNRDHEQY
NA | TRBV7-9 | ASSRSDRAYEQY
TRBD1 | TRBV20-1 | SAREGAGAIWNTGELF
NA | TRBV29-1 | SVVTSTDTQY
NA | TRBV7-9 | ASSLEVTGPSYEQY
TRBD1 | TRBV9 | ASSVQGEESQY
NA | TRBV11-2 | ASSLFGPPGDSPLH
NA | TRBV4-1 | AAGTGISYEQY
NA | TRBV11-1 | ASSPGPGLYAGANVLT
NA | TRBV7-7 | ASSPRTGQETQY
NA | TRBV12-3/TRBV12-4 | ASSPHVAGTGEQY
TRBD2 | TRBV11-2 | ASSLVRLAGVGEQF
NA | TRBV7-9 | ASSARSSYEQY